What follows are 5 T cell receptor beta chains derived from one specimen sequenced in a study of cytomegalovirus exposure and HLA in healthy donors. Primers included in the PCR were 60 Vbeta and 13 Jbeta primers. Sequencing was performed with immunoSEQ multiplex PCR; in TCRdb, only in-frame clones are kept and a portion is missing. The data show some 150,000 clones, approximately 80% seen once. The sequencing input was PBMCs. The receptors were sampled from a woman in her 50s in good health and CMV-seropositive.

The chain is built from TRBV9 and TRBJ2-2; possibly TRBD1 for D (6 bases). CDR1 is SGDLS, CDR2 YYNGEE, per germline. Trimming removed 4 bases from V and 5 bases from J, with 9 bases in between. The CDR3 loop spans 13 amino acids. This CDR3 is CASSIQGTGELFF. CDR3 bases: TGTGCCAGCAGCATACAGGGAACCGGGGAGCTGTTTTTT.

The gene calls are TRBV7-3 and TRBJ1-2, with unresolved D. Trimming shortened V by 0 bases and J by 6 bases, and 17 bases separated the two germline ends. Germline assignment: CDR1 SGHTA and CDR2 FQGTGA. This CDR3 has 16 amino acids. CDR3 region: CASSLTAATGKDGYTF. CDR3 DNA sequence: TGTGCCAGCAGCTTAACGGCCGCGACGGGAAAGGATGGCTACACCTTC.

Regarding this clone: The same CDR3 can be traced to other DNA sequences in this sample. The rearrangement links TRBV4-1 to TRBJ2-7; perhaps TRBD1 as D (6 bases). CDR3 length: 14 amino acids. Germline CDR1 is MGHRA and CDR2 is YSYEKL. The V end was cut by 2 bases, the J end by 1 base, with 9 bases between. Here the CDR3 DNA reads TGCGCCAGCAGCCAAACAACAGGGTCCTACGAGCAGTACTTC. Amino acid sequence: CASSQTTGSYEQYF.

The chain joins TRBV27 to TRBJ1-2; TRBD1 might be the D (5 bases). Germline CDR1 and CDR2: MNHEY and SMNVEV (reference sequence). There are 13 residues in the CDR3. V was cut by 2 bases and J by 2 bases, with 6 bases left in between. The CDR3 sequence is CASSLQGNYGYTF. The CDR3 DNA is TGTGCCAGCAGTTTACAGGGAAACTATGGCTACACCTTC.

The chain employs TRBV7-2 and TRBJ1-3, with no clear D. Germline-derived CDR1 and CDR2 are SGHTA and FQGNSA. The CDR3 runs 15 residues. Trimming stripped 6 bases from V and 0 bases from J, with 12 bases between. The CDR3 spells CASRPGRGSGNTIYF. The DNA for the CDR3 is TGTGCCAGCAGACCCGGACGGGGCTCTGGAAACACCATATATTTT.